This TCR beta chain was captured by sequencing in a study of cytomegalovirus exposure and HLA in healthy donors. PCR involved 60 Vbeta and 13 Jbeta primers. Profiling relied on immunoSEQ multiplex PCR, and the TCRdb table lists in-frame clones only, not all of them. The repertoire holds 100,000 to 150,000 clones, with roughly 76% as singletons. This clone was recorded a few times. The receptor was derived from a woman in her fifties or sixties in good health and CMV-seronegative. Sample: PBMCs.

The CDR3 loop is CASSVRGDSGANVLTF. The CDR3, as DNA: TGTGCCAGCAGCGTTCGGGGGGACTCTGGGGCCAACGTCCTGACTTTC. V and J are TRBV9 and TRBJ2-6, with TRBD2 identical over 7 bases. The CDR3 runs to 16 residues. The ends lost 2 bases at V and 0 bases at J; junction bases unmatched: 2. Germline CDR1 SGDLS, CDR2 YYNGEE.